The present T cell receptor beta chain was sequenced within a study of cytomegalovirus exposure and HLA in healthy donors. The PCR employed 60 Vbeta primers together with 13 Jbeta primers. Only in-frame clones appear in the TCRdb table, and some are missing; sequencing was by immunoSEQ multiplex PCR. Of about 150,000 clones in the sample, nearly 80% were seen once. Germline assignment: CDR1 GTSNPN and CDR2 SVGIG (reference sequence). This CDR3 contains 14 residues. The V gene lost 5 bases and the J gene lost 3 bases, with 17 bases spanning the gap. The sequence was collected from a man between 35 and 55 years old in good health and CMV-seropositive. The chain joins TRBV30 to TRBJ2-7; weak D call: TRBD2 (5 bases). The sequencing input was PBMCs. In DNA form, the CDR3 reads TGTGCCTGGGGGGATGGTGGGAGTTACTACGAGCAGTACTTC. Encoded protein: CAWGDGGSYYEQYF. Looking up the rest from reference TRBV30 and TRBJ2-7 gives the full variable domain: SQTIHQWPATLVQPVGSPLSLECTVEGTSNPNLYWYRQAAGRGLQLLFYSVGIGQISSEVPQNLSASRPQDRQFILSSKKLLLSDSGFYLCAWGDGGSYYEQYFGPGTRLTVT.